The clone carrying this T cell receptor (beta chain) was counted between two and nine times. The antigen remains unidentified. The data derive from a study of CD8 T cells in ankylosing spondylitis. CDR1 GTSNPN and CDR2 SVGIG come from the germline V gene (reference sequence). The junction had 8 bases not matched to a gene; V was cut back by 5 bases and J by 7 bases. This CDR3 contains 13 residues. General study points: Existing reports had already noted some motif variants in reactive arthritis synovial fluid and blood. One TCR beta motif, made up of fewer than 10 highly homologous variants, appeared characteristic of ankylosing spondylitis blood. Disease-linked clones, CD8+, were relatively rare in peripheral blood.

Library preparation for TCR beta used quantitative 5'-RACE with molecular barcodes. One entry per CDR3 protein, called by TCRdb with MiXCR from the 5' RACE reads. The table shows 290,000 or so distinct CDR3 sequences, with roughly 20% occurring only once. This chain joins TRBV30 and TRBJ2-1, with 7 bases lining up with TRBD1. Specimen: blood, either unsorted or a sorted T cell fraction (not recorded which). The source of this sequence is a female donor with ankylosing spondylitis or in good health (not recorded which). The CDR3 reads CAWAHRGRNEQFF. CDR3 DNA sequence: TGTGCCTGGGCCCACAGGGGAAGGAATGAGCAGTTCTTC.